This passage covers 32 T cell receptor beta chains from one sample sequenced in a study of T cell responses to AZD1222 COVID-19 vaccine. Libraries were prepared by immunoSEQ multiplex PCR; TCRdb keeps only in-frame clonotypes and omits some of them. Altogether some 200,000 clones are present, just under 90% being singletons, with the ten largest covering 5% to 7.5%. The sample in question was peripheral blood, obtained on day 0 of AZD1222 vaccination. The source of these receptors is an adult in good health.

The V gene is TRBV4-2, the J gene TRBJ1-2, with TRBD1 matching over 8 bases. Trimming cost V 2 bases and J 6 bases; bases outside gene matches: 11. Looked up from germline, CDR1 is LGHNA and CDR2 is YNFKEQ. This CDR3 is 16 amino acids long. The CDR3: CASSQQEWTGLDGYTF. The DNA for the CDR3 is TGTGCCAGCAGCCAACAAGAGTGGACAGGGCTGGATGGCTACACCTTC.

This clone has a single count. This chain uses TRBV7-2 with TRBJ2-7; no reliable D call. The CDR3 is 15 residues long. The V end was cut by 2 bases, the J end by 2 bases, with 13 bases between. From germline, CDR1 is SGHTA and CDR2 FQGNSA. The CDR3 protein is CASSLSPPGTYEQYF. CDR3 in DNA: TGTGCCAGCAGCTTATCTCCGCCGGGTACCTACGAGCAGTACTTC.

The rearrangement links TRBV28 to TRBJ2-7, with D tentatively TRBD2 (6 bases). The germline gives CDR1 MDHEN, CDR2 SYDVKM. V lost 7 bases and J lost 4, with 17 bases in between. The CDR3 covers 14 residues. Written as DNA, the CDR3 is TGTGCCAGCAACCCGGGAGACATGTCATACGAGCAGTACTTC. Its protein product is CASNPGDMSYEQYF.

J is TRBJ1-3 and V is TRBV5-1; no definite D call. V was clipped by 5 bases and J by 0 bases, with 6 bases between them. The CDR3 is made up of 13 amino acids. The germline gives CDR1 SGHRS, CDR2 YFSETQ. As DNA, the CDR3 is TGCGCCAGCAGACGTACCTCTGGAAACACCATATATTTT. Encoded protein: CASRRTSGNTIYF.

The rearrangement joins TRBV25-1 to TRBJ1-1, with D maybe TRBD1 (6 bases). Germline-derived CDR1 and CDR2 are MGHDK and SYGVNS. Trimming took 4 bases from V and 11 from J, leaving 17 bases between them. There are 13 residues in the CDR3. CDR3 DNA: TGTGCCAGCAGTGGACAGGCCCCCCCCGGGGCTTTCTTT. Its protein product is CASSGQAPPGAFF.

V and J are TRBV19 and TRBJ1-2, with D possibly matching TRBD1 (6 bases). Germline V gene data show CDR1 as LNHDA and CDR2 as SQIVND (reference sequence). This CDR3 is built from 19 residues. Trimming stripped 6 bases from V and 0 bases from J, with 26 bases between. The CDR3 DNA reads TGTGCCAGTAGCCCAACTATCCAGTTTCCAGGGGAATCTAACTATGGCTACACCTTC. Its protein is CASSPTIQFPGESNYGYTF.

V and J are TRBV6-5 and TRBJ2-6; D gene ambiguous. The CDR3 runs 15 residues. With 2 bases removed from V and 1 base from J, the gap between germline ends came to 6 bases. The germline V gene has CDR1 MNHEY and CDR2 SVGAGI. As DNA, the CDR3 is TGTGCCAGCAGTTACATCCGGTCTGGGGCCAACGTCCTGACTTTC. Protein product: CASSYIRSGANVLTF.

The chain is built from TRBV6-6 and TRBJ2-3; tentative D call: TRBD2 (7 bases). CDR3 length: 15 amino acids. V lost 6 bases and J 5 bases, leaving 18 bases between the germline ends. Germline CDR1 is MNHNY and CDR2 is SVGAGI (reference sequence). The CDR3 reads CASSRNGGRGDTQYF. The CDR3 nucleotides read TGTGCCAGCAGCCGCAACGGGGGGCGGGGAGATACGCAGTATTTT.

This chain uses TRBV2 with TRBJ2-1, with 10 bases identical to TRBD2. Germline V gives CDR1 SNHLY, CDR2 FYNNEI. Trimming at V came to 7 bases and at J to 10 bases, leaving 10 bases not matched to a gene. The CDR3 length is 14 residues. CDR3 residues: CASNQVAGGSEQFF. The CDR3 DNA is TGTGCCAGCAATCAAGTAGCGGGGGGCTCCGAGCAGTTCTTC.

The chain couples TRBV4-1 to TRBJ2-2, with TRBD1 matching 7 bases. This CDR3 has 16 residues. CDR1 MGHRA and CDR2 YSYEKL come from the germline V gene. J lost 5 bases, V lost 1 base, and 7 bases had no gene match. Here the CDR3 reads CASSQGATGLTGELFF. CDR3 nucleotide sequence: TGCGCCAGCAGCCAAGGTGCGACAGGGTTGACCGGGGAGCTGTTTTTT.

In this sample, this clone turned up a few times. The rearrangement joins TRBV19 to TRBJ1-5; D uncertain. There are 17 residues in the CDR3. Between the trimmed V and J ends, which lost 5 bases and 9 bases, there was a span of 26 bases. Germline V gives CDR1 LNHDA, CDR2 SQIVND (reference sequence). The CDR3 DNA follows: TGTGCCAGTAGTCCCGGGCCCTGGTGGGGAGACCAAGGGCCCCAGCATTTT. It encodes CASSPGPWWGDQGPQHF.

The rearrangement uses TRBV20-1 and TRBJ2-3; D uncertain. The CDR3 runs 11 residues. The V gene's germline CDR1 is DFQATT and CDR2 SNEGSKA (reference sequence). CDR3 in amino acids: CSLPSVGTQYF. Written as DNA, the CDR3 is TGCAGCCTCCCCAGCGTGGGTACGCAGTATTTT.

Comment on this clone: The same CDR3 can be traced to other DNA sequences in this sample. The chain carries TRBV6-5 and TRBJ1-4, with D maybe TRBD1 (6 bases). The CDR3 has 15 residues. V was pared by 6 bases and J by 0 bases, with 11 bases between. Germline lookup yields CDR1 MNHEY and CDR2 SVGAGI. The CDR3 protein is CASRLTGSTNEKLFF. The CDR3 DNA is TGTGCCAGCAGACTAACAGGGTCAACTAATGAAAAACTGTTTTTT.

V and J are TRBV3-1 (or the pseudogene TRBV3-2) and TRBJ1-5; D uncertain. The CDR3 is made up of 14 amino acids. Germline V gene lookup returns CDR1 LGHDT and CDR2 YNNKEL (reference sequence). V lost 3 bases, J lost 0 bases, and 6 bases lay in between. In nucleotides, the CDR3 is TGTGCCAGCAGCCAGCTTGGTAGCAATCAGCCCCAGCATTTT. Amino acids: CASSQLGSNQPQHF.

This chain joins TRBV30 and TRBJ1-5; D remains unclear. Germline V gene lookup returns CDR1 GTSNPN and CDR2 SVGIG (reference sequence). Trimming took 0 bases from V and 3 from J, leaving 15 bases between them. The CDR3 length is 16 residues. CDR3 nucleotides: TGTGCCTGGAGTGTAGGTCAAAGGGTGATCAATCAGCCCCAGCATTTT. Its translation is CAWSVGQRVINQPQHF. The full variable domain, its missing parts supplied by reference TRBV30 and TRBJ1-5, is SQTIHQWPATLVQPVGSPLSLECTVEGTSNPNLYWYRQAAGRGLQLLFYSVGIGQISSEVPQNLSASRPQDRQFILSSKKLLLSDSGFYLCAWSVGQRVINQPQHFGDGTRLSIL.

CDR3 amino acids: CASTLTGGYGYTF. In DNA, the CDR3 is TGTGCCAGCACCCTTACAGGGGGATATGGCTACACCTTC. V is TRBV6-6 and J is TRBJ1-2; 8 nucleotides line up with TRBD1. This CDR3 has 13 residues. V shed 7 bases, J shed 5 bases, and the junction held 6 bases outside the gene matches. CDR1 is MNHNY and CDR2 is SVGAGI in the germline V gene (reference sequence).

The chain employs TRBV7-3 and TRBJ2-1; D not certain. CDR1 and CDR2 (germline): SGHTA, FQGTGA. The germline V and J ends were trimmed by 2 bases and 5 bases, with 7 bases remaining between them. The CDR3 has 13 residues. CDR3: CASSLALDNEQFF. CDR3 coding DNA: TGTGCCAGCAGCTTAGCCTTAGACAATGAGCAGTTCTTC.

The chain is built from TRBV3-1 (or the pseudogene TRBV3-2) and TRBJ1-2, with D unresolved. Germline lookup yields CDR1 LGHDT and CDR2 YNNKEL (reference sequence). Trimming cost V 4 bases and J 7 bases, with 13 bases left between them. The CDR3 runs 13 residues. Written as DNA, the CDR3 is TGTGCCAGCAGCCCCGACACGCAGTTTGGCTACACCTTC. Translating gives CASSPDTQFGYTF.

The chain is built from TRBV30 and TRBJ2-1; D may match TRBD1 or TRBD2 (5 bases each). Trimming removed 4 bases at V and 4 bases at J, with 14 bases between. Germline V lookup: CDR1 GTSNPN, CDR2 SVGIG (reference sequence). CDR3 length: 14 amino acids. As DNA, the CDR3 is TGTGCCTGGAAACCCGGGACCCTGTACAATGAGCAGTTCTTC. Its translation is CAWKPGTLYNEQFF.

The V and J genes are TRBV7-2 and TRBJ2-3; TRBD2 might be the D (5 bases). Trimming took 3 bases from V and 1 from J, leaving 11 bases between them. The length of the CDR3 is 15 residues. Germline V gene sequence: CDR1 SGHTA, CDR2 FQGNSA. CDR3 bases: TGTGCCAGCAGCTTGTCTGTAGCGCGCACAGATACGCAGTATTTT. It is translated as CASSLSVARTDTQYF.

The CDR3 loop reads CASSYSGGLSGNTIYF. DNA of the CDR3: TGTGCCAGCAGTTACTCAGGCGGACTCTCTGGAAACACCATATATTTT. This sequence joins TRBV6-5 and TRBJ1-3; D ambiguous. The CDR3 is 16 residues long. V shed 0 bases and J shed 0 bases, with 9 bases lying between them. CDR1 and CDR2 from the germline V gene are MNHEY and SVGAGI.

V usage is TRBV6-6 and J usage is TRBJ1-5, with no clear D. CDR3 length: 13 amino acids. The V gene lost 9 bases and the J gene lost 5 bases, with 14 bases spanning the gap. The germline CDR1 and CDR2 sequences are MNHNY and SVGAGI (reference sequence). CDR3 sequence (DNA): TGTGCCAGTACAACACGGAACTATCAGCCCCAGCATTTT. It is translated as CASTTRNYQPQHF.

This clone was observed a few times. DNA of the CDR3: TGTGCCAGCAGCGGAAGGGACTTTGAAAAACTGTTTTTT. Encoded protein: CASSGRDFEKLFF. The chain joins TRBV9 to TRBJ1-4; maybe TRBD1 (5 bases). The length of the CDR3 is 13 residues. Germline V gives CDR1 SGDLS, CDR2 YYNGEE. The ends were cut back, 3 bases at V and 7 bases at J, with 10 bases in the middle.

To note about this clone: The junction does not match germline at one end; this may be a read error. The rearrangement joins TRBV3-1 (or the pseudogene TRBV3-2) to TRBJ2-3; a weak D match, TRBD2 (7 bases). This CDR3 spans 17 amino acids. The V gene's germline CDR1 is LGHDT and CDR2 YNNKEL (reference sequence). CDR3 sequence: CASTQGRWGGASDTQYF. The CDR3 DNA reads as TGTGCCAGCACCCAAGGACGGTGGGGGGGGGCCTCGGATACGCAGTATTTT.

The chain couples TRBV6-5 to TRBJ1-2, with D possibly being TRBD1 (6 bases). The CDR3 spans 15 residues. Germline assignment: CDR1 MNHEY and CDR2 SVGAGI. V lost 6 bases, J lost 9 bases, and 23 bases lay in between. The chain's CDR3 is CASSPRGAQALSYTF. The CDR3 bases are TGTGCCAGCAGCCCCAGGGGCGCCCAGGCCCTTAGCTACACCTTC.

This chain connects TRBV4-1 to TRBJ1-4; D gene unclear. Trimming shortened V by 3 bases and J by 4 bases, and 21 bases separated the two germline ends. The length of the CDR3 is 18 residues. Germline CDR1 is MGHRA and CDR2 is YSYEKL. The CDR3 region has the DNA TGCGCCAGCAGCCAGGCTGCTAGGGCTCTCTCCGTTAATGAAAAACTGTTTTTT. It encodes CASSQAARALSVNEKLFF.

As DNA, the CDR3 is TGTGCCAGCTCACCCCGCACTAACGAGCAGTACTTC. This translates into CASSPRTNEQYF. The rearrangement links TRBV18 to TRBJ2-7; D remains unclear. Trimming left V 3 bases short and J 5 bases short, with 8 bases between. Germline V gene data show CDR1 as KGHSH and CDR2 as LQKENI. This CDR3 is built from 12 residues.

The chain links TRBV7-6 to TRBJ2-1; tentative D call: TRBD1 (6 bases). There are 15 residues in the CDR3. Between the trimmed V and J ends, which lost 1 base and 0 bases, there was a span of 7 bases. Per the germline V gene, CDR1 is SGHVS and CDR2 is FNYEAQ. The CDR3 sequence: CASSLGTDSYNEQFF. The CDR3 coding sequence is TGTGCCAGCAGCTTAGGGACAGACTCCTACAATGAGCAGTTCTTC. Variable domain in full (rest from reference TRBV7-6 and TRBJ2-1): GAGVSQSPRYKVTKRGQDVALRCDPISGHVSLYWYRQALGQGPEFLTYFNYEAQQDKSGLPNDRFSAERPEGSISTLTIQRTEQRDSAMYRCASSLGTDSYNEQFFGPGTRLTVL.

The CDR3 nucleotides read TGTGCCAGCAGCCAAGGAGGGCGGAACACCGGGGAGCTGTTTTTT. It specifies CASSQGGRNTGELFF. The chain uses TRBV3-1 (or the pseudogene TRBV3-2) and TRBJ2-2, with D perhaps TRBD2 (5 bases). The CDR3 length is 15 residues. In germline, CDR1 is LGHDT, CDR2 YNNKEL (reference sequence). Trimming took 1 base from V and 1 from J, leaving 7 bases between them.

This chain links TRBV27 with TRBJ1-6; D remains ambiguous. The V end lost 4 bases, the J end lost 9 bases, and 10 bases lay between the germline ends. CDR1 and CDR2 from the germline V gene are MNHEY and SMNVEV (reference sequence). The CDR3 length is 13 residues. The CDR3 DNA reads TGTGCCAGCAGTTCCTCAATAGCTTCACCCCTCCACTTT. Translating gives CASSSSIASPLHF.

The chain combines TRBV28 with TRBJ2-7; 8 bases fit TRBD2. There are 15 residues in the CDR3. The germline CDR1 and CDR2 sequences are MDHEN and SYDVKM. V lost 4 bases, J lost 7 bases, and 12 bases stayed unmatched. CDR3 bases: TGTGCCAGCAGTTCAGTAGCGGGGACCGTGGAAGAGCAGTACTTC. Translating gives CASSSVAGTVEEQYF.

The chain combines TRBV11-1 with TRBJ1-1, with D tentatively TRBD1 (5 bases). The V gene lost 2 bases and the J gene lost 10 bases, with 11 bases spanning the gap. CDR1 is SGHAT, CDR2 FQDESV, per germline (reference sequence). CDR3 length equals 12 residues. CDR3 loop: CASSLPGTIAFF. CDR3 bases: TGTGCCAGCAGCTTACCAGGGACGATAGCTTTCTTT.